These T cell receptor beta chains were read from a single sample in a study of blood T cell repertoires in COVID-19. The protocol was immunoSEQ multiplex PCR, while the TCRdb copy is restricted to in-frame clones and leaves out a portion. The data hold more than 150,000 clones, with roughly 84% observed a single time. The sample consisted of peripheral blood. The receptors stem from a woman aged 55-69 years with acute or convalescent COVID-19. The CDR3 runs from the conserved cysteine through the conserved F or W. Each record gives: J gene, D gene, clone size, V gene, CDR3 protein, CDR3 DNA. The D gene is left open where the match is weak. Some rows mark clone size as missing; the rest say once, few, many or name a class of expanded clone.

j_call: TRBJ2-2; d_call: TRBD2; clone_size: -; v_call: TRBV3-1/TRBV3-2; cdr3_aa: CASSQDVLAGVNTGELFF; cdr3_nt: TGTGCCAGCAGCCAAGACGTACTAGCGGGGGTTAACACCGGGGAGCTGTTTTTT
j_call: TRBJ1-1; d_call: -; clone_size: few; v_call: TRBV2; cdr3_aa: CASSGPGHLQAFF; cdr3_nt: TGTGCCAGCAGTGGTCCCGGACATCTGCAAGCTTTCTTT
j_call: TRBJ1-5; d_call: -; clone_size: -; v_call: TRBV11-2; cdr3_aa: CASSLSRDQPQHF; cdr3_nt: TGTGCCAGCAGCTTGAGTAGAGATCAGCCCCAGCATTTT
j_call: TRBJ1-2; d_call: -; clone_size: -; v_call: TRBV2; cdr3_aa: CASSEEMGGGYGYTF; cdr3_nt: TGTGCCAGCAGTGAAGAGATGGGCGGGGGATATGGCTACACCTTC
j_call: TRBJ1-2; d_call: -; clone_size: once; v_call: TRBV7-9; cdr3_aa: CASNSGNNYGYTF; cdr3_nt: TGTGCCAGCAATTCAGGGAATAACTATGGCTACACCTTC
j_call: TRBJ2-2; d_call: TRBD1; clone_size: -; v_call: TRBV24-1; cdr3_aa: CATGGTGRSGELFF; cdr3_nt: TGTGCCACAGGAGGGACAGGGAGGTCCGGGGAGCTGTTTTTT
j_call: TRBJ2-3; d_call: TRBD1; clone_size: -; v_call: TRBV5-1; cdr3_aa: CASSEQGTDTQYF; cdr3_nt: TGCGCCAGCAGCGAACAGGGGACAGATACGCAGTATTTT
j_call: TRBJ1-4; d_call: -; clone_size: once; v_call: TRBV3-1/TRBV3-2; cdr3_aa: CASSQVSGRLFF; cdr3_nt: TGTGCCAGCAGCCAAGTGTCGGGGAGACTGTTTTTT
j_call: TRBJ1-2; d_call: -; clone_size: -; v_call: TRBV5-8; cdr3_aa: CASSLGRAGYTF; cdr3_nt: TGTGCCAGCAGCTTGGGGAGGGCTGGCTACACCTTC
j_call: TRBJ2-7; d_call: TRBD1; clone_size: -; v_call: TRBV28; cdr3_aa: CASSSQDRGEKQYF; cdr3_nt: TGTGCCAGCAGTTCCCAGGACAGGGGAGAAAAGCAGTACTTC
j_call: TRBJ1-2; d_call: TRBD1; clone_size: -; v_call: TRBV6-5; cdr3_aa: CASRKGQGNYGYTF; cdr3_nt: TGTGCCAGCAGGAAAGGACAGGGTAACTATGGCTACACCTTC
j_call: TRBJ2-1; d_call: TRBD2; clone_size: -; v_call: TRBV7-8; cdr3_aa: CASSPRGRGVYNEQFF; cdr3_nt: TGTGCCAGCAGCCCACGCGGGCGGGGGGTCTACAATGAGCAGTTCTTC
j_call: TRBJ1-1; d_call: TRBD1; clone_size: -; v_call: TRBV15; cdr3_aa: CATSLRQGRTEAFF; cdr3_nt: TGTGCCACCAGCCTAAGACAGGGCAGGACTGAAGCTTTCTTT
j_call: TRBJ1-2; d_call: TRBD1; clone_size: -; v_call: TRBV3-1/TRBV3-2; cdr3_aa: CASSNFPDRVGYGYTF; cdr3_nt: TGTGCCAGCAGCAACTTCCCGGACAGGGTCGGCTATGGCTACACCTTC
j_call: TRBJ2-3; d_call: TRBD1; clone_size: -; v_call: TRBV7-3; cdr3_aa: CASSVGTGSFLDTQYF; cdr3_nt: TGTGCCAGCAGCGTCGGGACAGGGTCATTTTTAGATACGCAGTATTTT
j_call: TRBJ2-1; d_call: -; clone_size: -; v_call: TRBV2; cdr3_aa: CASSPRAGASYNEQFF; cdr3_nt: TGTGCCAGCAGTCCCAGGGCGGGGGCGTCATACAATGAGCAGTTCTTC
j_call: TRBJ1-5; d_call: -; clone_size: -; v_call: TRBV2; cdr3_aa: CASRRQVSNQPQHF; cdr3_nt: TGTGCCAGCAGGCGACAGGTTAGCAATCAGCCCCAGCATTTT
j_call: TRBJ2-2; d_call: TRBD1; clone_size: few; v_call: TRBV5-1; cdr3_aa: CASSTGTGWTGELFF; cdr3_nt: TGCGCCAGCAGCACCGGGACAGGGTGGACCGGGGAGCTGTTTTTT
j_call: TRBJ1-6; d_call: -; clone_size: few; v_call: TRBV9; cdr3_aa: CASSPRTGGSPLHF; cdr3_nt: TGTGCCAGCAGCCCACGGACTGGGGGCTCACCCCTCCACTTT
j_call: TRBJ2-5; d_call: -; clone_size: -; v_call: TRBV2; cdr3_aa: CASDKSQETQYF; cdr3_nt: TGTGCCAGTGACAAAAGCCAAGAGACCCAGTACTTC
j_call: TRBJ1-2; d_call: -; clone_size: -; v_call: TRBV7-2; cdr3_aa: CASSLAPGEYGYTF; cdr3_nt: TGTGCCAGCAGCTTAGCGCCAGGGGAATATGGCTACACCTTC
j_call: TRBJ1-5; d_call: -; clone_size: few; v_call: TRBV7-2; cdr3_aa: CASSLRGPGNQPQHF; cdr3_nt: TGTGCCAGCAGCTTACGAGGGCCGGGCAATCAGCCCCAGCATTTT
j_call: TRBJ2-3; d_call: -; clone_size: -; v_call: TRBV5-1; cdr3_aa: CASSLPQVPTDTQYF; cdr3_nt: TGCGCCAGCAGCTTGCCACAGGTTCCCACAGATACGCAGTATTTT
j_call: TRBJ1-1; d_call: -; clone_size: once; v_call: TRBV12-3/TRBV12-4; cdr3_aa: CASSLLGPTEAFF; cdr3_nt: TGTGCCAGCAGTTTATTGGGGCCCACTGAAGCTTTCTTT
j_call: TRBJ2-1; d_call: -; clone_size: -; v_call: TRBV3-1/TRBV3-2; cdr3_aa: CASSRRGGKAEIF; cdr3_nt: TGTGCCAGCAGCCGACGTGGGGGCAAAGCAGAGATCTTC
j_call: TRBJ1-4; d_call: -; clone_size: -; v_call: TRBV30; cdr3_aa: CAWPTESNEKLFF; cdr3_nt: TGTGCCTGGCCGACAGAATCTAATGAAAAACTGTTTTTT
j_call: TRBJ2-5; d_call: -; clone_size: -; v_call: TRBV3-1/TRBV3-2; cdr3_aa: CASSLRQFQETQYF; cdr3_nt: TGTGCCAGCAGCCTAAGACAGTTTCAAGAGACCCAGTACTTC
j_call: TRBJ2-2; d_call: -; clone_size: -; v_call: TRBV4-3; cdr3_aa: CASSQDTAGANTGELFF; cdr3_nt: TGCGCCAGCAGCCAAGATACGGCAGGGGCGAACACCGGGGAGCTGTTTTTT
j_call: TRBJ2-5; d_call: TRBD2; clone_size: -; v_call: TRBV2; cdr3_aa: CASRARTSGVRETQYF; cdr3_nt: TGTGCCAGCAGGGCGCGCACTAGCGGGGTCCGAGAGACCCAGTACTTC
j_call: TRBJ1-2; d_call: -; clone_size: -; v_call: TRBV9; cdr3_aa: CASSVGGSANYGYTF; cdr3_nt: TGTGCCAGCAGCGTAGGAGGCAGCGCTAACTATGGCTACACCTTC
j_call: TRBJ1-2; d_call: -; clone_size: -; v_call: TRBV7-9; cdr3_aa: CASSLALYNYGYTF; cdr3_nt: TGTGCCAGCAGCTTAGCCCTGTATAACTATGGCTACACCTTC
j_call: TRBJ2-1; d_call: -; clone_size: -; v_call: TRBV4-2; cdr3_aa: CASSQDQGDEQFF; cdr3_nt: TGTGCCAGCAGCCAAGATCAAGGGGATGAGCAGTTCTTC
j_call: TRBJ2-7; d_call: -; clone_size: -; v_call: TRBV7-2; cdr3_aa: CASSRDRSYEQYF; cdr3_nt: TGTGCCAGCAGCCGAGACAGATCCTACGAGCAGTACTTC
j_call: TRBJ1-1; d_call: -; clone_size: -; v_call: TRBV6-6; cdr3_aa: CASSYSGSLTEAFF; cdr3_nt: TGTGCCAGCAGTTACTCGGGCAGCCTCACTGAAGCTTTCTTT
j_call: TRBJ2-7; d_call: -; clone_size: -; v_call: TRBV7-6; cdr3_aa: CASRQDRSSYEQYF; cdr3_nt: TGTGCCAGCAGACAAGACAGGAGCTCCTACGAGCAGTACTTC
j_call: TRBJ2-3; d_call: -; clone_size: -; v_call: TRBV4-2; cdr3_aa: CASRGRERDTQYF; cdr3_nt: TGTGCCAGTCGGGGAAGGGAGAGAGATACGCAGTATTTT
j_call: TRBJ2-7; d_call: -; clone_size: many; v_call: TRBV5-1; cdr3_aa: CASSGGGVIYEQYF; cdr3_nt: TGCGCCAGCAGCGGAGGCGGGGTTATCTACGAGCAGTACTTC
j_call: TRBJ1-2; d_call: -; clone_size: -; v_call: TRBV5-5; cdr3_aa: CASIPPEGYGYTF; cdr3_nt: TGTGCCAGCATCCCTCCGGAGGGATATGGCTACACCTTC
j_call: TRBJ1-4; d_call: -; clone_size: -; v_call: TRBV19; cdr3_aa: CASSNTATNEKLFF; cdr3_nt: TGTGCCAGTAGTAACACCGCAACTAATGAAAAACTGTTTTTT
j_call: TRBJ1-1; d_call: -; clone_size: few; v_call: TRBV27; cdr3_aa: CASSPQGTNTEAFF; cdr3_nt: TGTGCCAGCAGTCCACAGGGTACGAACACTGAAGCTTTCTTT
j_call: TRBJ1-4; d_call: -; clone_size: once; v_call: TRBV13; cdr3_aa: CASSLAGARSTNEKLFF; cdr3_nt: TGTGCCAGCAGCTTAGCAGGGGCCCGCTCAACTAATGAAAAACTGTTTTTT
j_call: TRBJ1-6; d_call: TRBD1; clone_size: -; v_call: TRBV5-4; cdr3_aa: CASSLRDRTYSPLHF; cdr3_nt: TGTGCCAGCAGCTTGAGGGACAGGACATATTCACCCCTCCACTTT
j_call: TRBJ2-2; d_call: -; clone_size: -; v_call: TRBV4-3; cdr3_aa: CASSQDPYLGPGGGGELFF; cdr3_nt: TGCGCCAGCAGCCAAGATCCCTATTTAGGCCCTGGGGGAGGCGGGGAGCTGTTTTTT
j_call: TRBJ2-3; d_call: TRBD1; clone_size: -; v_call: TRBV7-8; cdr3_aa: CASIPQGAVDTQYF; cdr3_nt: TGTGCCAGCATCCCTCAGGGGGCTGTAGATACGCAGTATTTT
j_call: TRBJ2-7; d_call: TRBD1; clone_size: -; v_call: TRBV7-6; cdr3_aa: CASSKRTGFHEQYF; cdr3_nt: TGTGCCAGCAGCAAAAGGACAGGCTTCCACGAGCAGTACTTC
j_call: TRBJ1-1; d_call: -; clone_size: few; v_call: TRBV4-1; cdr3_aa: CASSQVSGMNTEAFF; cdr3_nt: TGCGCCAGCAGCCAAGTCTCAGGGATGAACACTGAAGCTTTCTTT
j_call: TRBJ2-7; d_call: -; clone_size: -; v_call: TRBV27; cdr3_aa: CASSLGGEQYF; cdr3_nt: TGTGCCAGCAGCCTAGGGGGCGAGCAGTACTTC
j_call: TRBJ1-6; d_call: TRBD1; clone_size: -; v_call: TRBV7-9; cdr3_aa: CASSPRQGWNSPLHF; cdr3_nt: TGTGCCAGCAGCCCTAGACAGGGTTGGAATTCACCCCTCCACTTT
j_call: TRBJ1-2; d_call: TRBD1; clone_size: -; v_call: TRBV18; cdr3_aa: CASSRGQGGSYGYTF; cdr3_nt: TGTGCCAGCTCCCGAGGACAGGGGGGAAGCTATGGCTACACCTTC
j_call: TRBJ1-1; d_call: TRBD1; clone_size: -; v_call: TRBV10-3; cdr3_aa: CAISGDRVNTEAFF; cdr3_nt: TGTGCCATCAGTGGGGACAGGGTGAACACTGAAGCTTTCTTT
j_call: TRBJ2-3; d_call: -; clone_size: -; v_call: TRBV6-2/TRBV6-3; cdr3_aa: CASSSSPAGANTDTQYF; cdr3_nt: TGTGCCAGCAGTTCCTCCCCCGCGGGGGCCAACACAGATACGCAGTATTTT
j_call: TRBJ2-1; d_call: TRBD2; clone_size: -; v_call: TRBV18; cdr3_aa: CASSPSSGGNPSYNEQFF; cdr3_nt: TGTGCCAGCTCACCGAGTAGCGGGGGGAACCCTTCCTACAATGAGCAGTTCTTC
j_call: TRBJ2-5; d_call: TRBD2; clone_size: -; v_call: TRBV19; cdr3_aa: CASSMEAGRETQYF; cdr3_nt: TGTGCCAGTAGTATGGAAGCGGGAAGGGAGACCCAGTACTTC
j_call: TRBJ1-2; d_call: -; clone_size: -; v_call: TRBV19; cdr3_aa: CASRRGDYGYTF; cdr3_nt: TGTGCCAGTAGGCGGGGCGACTATGGCTACACCTTC